The 8 T cell receptor beta chains reported below all come from one sample, sequenced in a study of beta chain features in type 1 diabetes. Expressed TCRB transcripts were sequenced, since all the RNA that had been isolated was reverse transcribed. Sequenced by immunoSEQ multiplex PCR; TCRdb stores in-frame clones only, minus some. The table records hundreds of thousands of clones, less than 20% of them present only once. The source material was naive CD4+ T cells from blood. These receptors were taken from a man younger than 30 in good health.

This clone has more than one count but fewer than ten. This chain links TRBV5-8 with TRBJ2-7, with TRBD2 matching 10 bases. The CDR3 loop spans 16 amino acids. Trimming cost V 4 bases and J 3 bases; bases outside gene matches: 10. Germline V gene data show CDR1 as SGHTS and CDR2 as YDEGEE. DNA for the CDR3: TGTGCCAGCAGCGCGCCAACTAGCGGGACCTTCTACGAGCAGTACTTC. It codes for CASSAPTSGTFYEQYF.

This clone was seen a handful of times. The V gene is TRBV28, the J gene TRBJ2-7; tentatively, D is TRBD1 or TRBD2 (5 bases each). The V gene lost 5 bases and the J gene lost 2 bases, with 13 bases spanning the gap. The CDR3 length is 14 residues. Germline values: CDR1 MDHEN, CDR2 SYDVKM. CDR3 DNA sequence: TGTGCCAGCAGTCCCCGGGACCGAACCTACGAGCAGTACTTC. The encoded protein is CASSPRDRTYEQYF.

This chain uses TRBV9 with TRBJ1-5; 7 bases map to TRBD1. V shed 4 bases and J 0 bases; nucleotides not matched to a gene: 7. This CDR3 is built from 16 residues. The V gene's germline CDR1 is SGDLS and CDR2 YYNGEE. CDR3 sequence: CASSPGTDNSNQPQHF. The CDR3 DNA sequence: TGTGCCAGCAGCCCTGGGACAGATAATAGCAATCAGCCCCAGCATTTT. Full variable domain (missing parts from reference TRBV9 and TRBJ1-5): DSGVTQTPKHLITATGQRVTLRCSPRSGDLSVYWYQQSLDQGLQFLIQYYNGEERAKGNILERFSAQQFPDLHSELNLSSLELGDSALYFCASSPGTDNSNQPQHFGDGTRLSIL.

For the CDR3, the DNA is TGTGCCAGCAGCTTAGCAGGGGGCCGGGAGACCCAGTACTTC. It translates to CASSLAGGRETQYF. The chain has TRBV7-9 and TRBJ2-5, with 7 bases matching TRBD1. The trim removed 0 bases at V and 5 bases at J, leaving 3 bases unmatched. Germline V gives CDR1 SEHNR, CDR2 FQNEAQ (reference sequence). The CDR3 has 14 amino acids.

The V and J genes are TRBV18 and TRBJ1-3; 8 bases line up with TRBD1. V gave up 4 bases and J gave up 16 bases; unmatched junction bases: 18. CDR1 is KGHSH, CDR2 LQKENI, per germline. CDR3 length: 15 amino acids. CDR3 sequence reads: CASSRPTGDISPEYF. DNA of the CDR3: TGTGCCAGCTCACGACCGACAGGGGACATTTCGCCCGAGTATTTT.

The chain is built from TRBV28 and TRBJ1-2; TRBD1 is a possible D gene (5 bases). CDR1 and CDR2 (germline): MDHEN, SYDVKM. The CDR3 has 13 amino acids. CDR3 region: CANRDPTNYGYTF. CDR3 DNA: TGTGCTAACCGGGACCCCACTAACTATGGCTACACCTTC.

The J gene is TRBJ1-3, the V gene TRBV28, with 12 bases fitting TRBD1. The CDR3 totals 16 residues. Germline values: CDR1 MDHEN, CDR2 SYDVKM. Here the CDR3 DNA reads TGTGCAACCGGGACAGGGGGCGAGGGCTCTGGAAACACCATATATTTT. It encodes CATGTGGEGSGNTIYF.

In its sample, this clone was seen a few times. The rearrangement joins TRBV7-9 to TRBJ1-6, with TRBD1 matching over 8 bases. CDR1 SEHNR and CDR2 FQNEAQ come from the germline V gene (reference sequence). V was pared by 5 bases and J by 7 bases, with 10 bases of the junction left unmatched. The CDR3 extends over 16 amino acids. CDR3 in amino acids: CASSTTGATLNSPLHF. The CDR3 coding sequence is TGTGCCAGCAGCACGACAGGGGCTACTCTAAATTCACCCCTCCACTTT.